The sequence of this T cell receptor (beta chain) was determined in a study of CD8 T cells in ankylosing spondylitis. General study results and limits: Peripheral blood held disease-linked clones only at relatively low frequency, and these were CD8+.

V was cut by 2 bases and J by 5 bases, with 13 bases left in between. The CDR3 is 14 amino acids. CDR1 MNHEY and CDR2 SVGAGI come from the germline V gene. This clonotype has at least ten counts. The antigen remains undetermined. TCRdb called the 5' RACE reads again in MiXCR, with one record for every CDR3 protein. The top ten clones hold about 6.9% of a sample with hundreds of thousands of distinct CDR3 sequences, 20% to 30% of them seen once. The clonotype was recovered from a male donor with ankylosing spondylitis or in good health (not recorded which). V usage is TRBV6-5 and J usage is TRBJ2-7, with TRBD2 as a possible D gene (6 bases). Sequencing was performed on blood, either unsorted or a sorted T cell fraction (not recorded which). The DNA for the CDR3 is TGTGCCAGCAGTTACGACGGGAGCATAAACGAGCAGTACTTC. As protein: CASSYDGSINEQYF.